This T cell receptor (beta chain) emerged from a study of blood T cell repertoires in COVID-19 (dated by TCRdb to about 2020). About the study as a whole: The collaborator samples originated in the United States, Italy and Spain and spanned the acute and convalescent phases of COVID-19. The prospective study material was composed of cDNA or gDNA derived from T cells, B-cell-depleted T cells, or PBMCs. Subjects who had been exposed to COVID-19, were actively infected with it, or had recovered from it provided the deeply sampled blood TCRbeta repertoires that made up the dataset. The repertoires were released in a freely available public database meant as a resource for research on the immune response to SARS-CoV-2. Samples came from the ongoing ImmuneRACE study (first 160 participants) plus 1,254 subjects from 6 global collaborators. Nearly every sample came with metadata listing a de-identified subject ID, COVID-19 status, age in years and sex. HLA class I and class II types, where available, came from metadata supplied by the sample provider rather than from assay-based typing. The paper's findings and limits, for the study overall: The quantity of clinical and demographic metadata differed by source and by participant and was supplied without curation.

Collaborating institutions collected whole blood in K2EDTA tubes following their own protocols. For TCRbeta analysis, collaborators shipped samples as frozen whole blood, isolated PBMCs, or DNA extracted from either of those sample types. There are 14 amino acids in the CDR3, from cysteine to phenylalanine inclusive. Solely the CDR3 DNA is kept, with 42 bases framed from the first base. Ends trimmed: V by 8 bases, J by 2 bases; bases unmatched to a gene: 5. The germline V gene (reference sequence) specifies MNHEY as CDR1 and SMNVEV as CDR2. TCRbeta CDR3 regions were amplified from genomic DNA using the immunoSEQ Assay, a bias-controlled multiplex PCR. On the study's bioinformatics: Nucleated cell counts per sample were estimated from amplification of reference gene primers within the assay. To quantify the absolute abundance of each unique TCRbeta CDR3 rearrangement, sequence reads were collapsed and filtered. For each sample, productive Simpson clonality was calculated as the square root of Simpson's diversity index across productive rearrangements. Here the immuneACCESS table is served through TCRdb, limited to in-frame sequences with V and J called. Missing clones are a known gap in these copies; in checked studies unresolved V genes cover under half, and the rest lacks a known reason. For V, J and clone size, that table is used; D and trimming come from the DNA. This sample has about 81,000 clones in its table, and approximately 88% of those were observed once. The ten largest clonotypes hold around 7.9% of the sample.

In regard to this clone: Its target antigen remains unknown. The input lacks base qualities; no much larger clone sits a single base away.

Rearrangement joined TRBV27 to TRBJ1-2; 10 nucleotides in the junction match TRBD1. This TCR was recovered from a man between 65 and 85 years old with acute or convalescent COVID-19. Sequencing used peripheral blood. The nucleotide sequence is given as TGTGCCAGCCACGGGACAGGGGTCAACTATGGCTACACCTTC. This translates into CASHGTGVNYGYTF.